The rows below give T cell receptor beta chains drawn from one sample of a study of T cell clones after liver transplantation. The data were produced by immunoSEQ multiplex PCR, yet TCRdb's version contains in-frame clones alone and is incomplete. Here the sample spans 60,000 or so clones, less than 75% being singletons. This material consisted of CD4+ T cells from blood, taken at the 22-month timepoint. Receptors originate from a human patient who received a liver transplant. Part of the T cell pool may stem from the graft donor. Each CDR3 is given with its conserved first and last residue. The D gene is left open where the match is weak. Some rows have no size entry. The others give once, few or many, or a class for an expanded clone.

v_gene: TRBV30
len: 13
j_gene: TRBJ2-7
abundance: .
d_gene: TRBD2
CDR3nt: TGTGCCTGGAGTCTGGCGGGGGGGCTGGAGCAGTACTTC
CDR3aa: CAWSLAGGLEQYF

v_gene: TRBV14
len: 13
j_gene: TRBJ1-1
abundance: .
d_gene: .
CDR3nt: TGTGCCAGCAGCCGCGCTTTGAACACTGAAGCTTTCTTT
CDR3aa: CASSRALNTEAFF

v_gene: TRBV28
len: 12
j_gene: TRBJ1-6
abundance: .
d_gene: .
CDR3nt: TGTGCCAGCTCGAGATTAGCTTCACCCCTCCACTTT
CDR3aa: CASSRLASPLHF

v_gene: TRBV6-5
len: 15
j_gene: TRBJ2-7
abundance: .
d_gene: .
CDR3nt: TGTGCCAGCAGTCCCGACCAGCGGTCTACCTACGAGCAGTACTTC
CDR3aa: CASSPDQRSTYEQYF

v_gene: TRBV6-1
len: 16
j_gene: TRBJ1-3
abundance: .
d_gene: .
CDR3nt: TGTGCCAGCAGTCAAGGGGCGTCGAGCTCTGGAAACACCATATATTTT
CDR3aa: CASSQGASSSGNTIYF

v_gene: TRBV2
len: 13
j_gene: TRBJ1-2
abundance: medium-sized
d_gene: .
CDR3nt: TGTGCCAGCAGTGAAGGTACTAACTATGGCTACACCTTC
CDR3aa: CASSEGTNYGYTF

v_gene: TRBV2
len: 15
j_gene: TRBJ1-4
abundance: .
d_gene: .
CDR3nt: TGTGCCAGCAGTGAAGCGTCACGTGGTAATGAAAAACTGTTTTTT
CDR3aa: CASSEASRGNEKLFF

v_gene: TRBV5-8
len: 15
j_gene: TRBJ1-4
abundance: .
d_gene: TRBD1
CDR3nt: TGTGCCAGCGATAGAGCGGGACAGGGGGATGAAAAACTGTTTTTT
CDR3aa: CASDRAGQGDEKLFF

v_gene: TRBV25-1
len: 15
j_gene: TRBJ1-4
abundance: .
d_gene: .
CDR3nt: TGTGCCAGCAGTGCCCGGGGTTTCTCTAATGAAAAACTGTTTTTT
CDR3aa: CASSARGFSNEKLFF

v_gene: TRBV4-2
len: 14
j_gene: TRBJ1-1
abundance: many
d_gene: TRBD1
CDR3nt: TGTGCCAGCAGCCAAGACCAGGGGGACACTGAAGCTTTCTTT
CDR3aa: CASSQDQGDTEAFF

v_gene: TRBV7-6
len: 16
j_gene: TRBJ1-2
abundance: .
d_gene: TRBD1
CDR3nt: TGTGCCAGCAGCCGACATTTACAGGGGTCGGGTGATGGCTACACCTTC
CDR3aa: CASSRHLQGSGDGYTF

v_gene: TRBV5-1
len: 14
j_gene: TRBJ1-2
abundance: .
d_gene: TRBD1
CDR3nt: TGCGCCAGCAGCATGGACAGGTCCGTCAATGGCTACACCTTC
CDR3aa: CASSMDRSVNGYTF

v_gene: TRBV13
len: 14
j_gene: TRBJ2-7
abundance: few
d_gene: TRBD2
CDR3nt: TGTGCCAGCAGCTCGGGACTAGCGGTCAACGAGCAGTACTTC
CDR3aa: CASSSGLAVNEQYF

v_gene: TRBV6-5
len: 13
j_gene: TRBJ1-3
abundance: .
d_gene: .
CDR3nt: TGTGCCAGCGGACGGGTTTCTGGAAACACCATATATTTT
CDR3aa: CASGRVSGNTIYF

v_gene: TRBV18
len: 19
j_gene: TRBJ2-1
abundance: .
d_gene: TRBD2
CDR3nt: TGTGCCAGCTCACCATACAGTGGGGCTAGCGGGGGAAACTACAATGAGCAGTTCTTC
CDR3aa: CASSPYSGASGGNYNEQFF

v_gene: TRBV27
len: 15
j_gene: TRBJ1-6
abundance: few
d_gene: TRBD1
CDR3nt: TGTGCCAGCAGTCACTACCGGGACAGGACTTCACCCCTCCACTTT
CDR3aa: CASSHYRDRTSPLHF

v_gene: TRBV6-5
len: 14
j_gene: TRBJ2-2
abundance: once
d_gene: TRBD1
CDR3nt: TGTGCCAGCAGAGGGACAGTGAACACCGGGGAGCTGTTTTTT
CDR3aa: CASRGTVNTGELFF

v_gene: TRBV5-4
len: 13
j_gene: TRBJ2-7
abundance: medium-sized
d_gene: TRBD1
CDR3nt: TGTGCCAGCAGCTGGACAGGGAAGGGAGAGCAGTACTTC
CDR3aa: CASSWTGKGEQYF

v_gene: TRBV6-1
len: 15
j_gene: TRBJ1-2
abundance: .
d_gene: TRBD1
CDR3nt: TGTGCCAGCAGTTGGGGACAGGGAAGGGGCTATGGCTACACCTTC
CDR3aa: CASSWGQGRGYGYTF

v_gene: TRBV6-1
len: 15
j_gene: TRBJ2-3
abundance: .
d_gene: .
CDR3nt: TGTGCCAGCGGGTTGCGGCCCACTCCCACAGATACGCAGTATTTT
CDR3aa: CASGLRPTPTDTQYF

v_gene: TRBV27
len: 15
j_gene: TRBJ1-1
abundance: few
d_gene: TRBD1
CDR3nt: TGTGCCAGCCTAATGCTACAGGGGGCGAGGACTGAAGCTTTCTTT
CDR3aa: CASLMLQGARTEAFF

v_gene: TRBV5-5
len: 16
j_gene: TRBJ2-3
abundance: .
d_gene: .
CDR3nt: TGTGCCAGCAGCTTGGGAACCGGGGGACCAACAGATACGCAGTATTTT
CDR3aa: CASSLGTGGPTDTQYF

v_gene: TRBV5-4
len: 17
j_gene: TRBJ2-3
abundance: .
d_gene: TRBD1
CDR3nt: TGTGCCAGCAGCCGGAGACAGGGGGCTTCAGAAACAGATACGCAGTATTTT
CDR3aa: CASSRRQGASETDTQYF

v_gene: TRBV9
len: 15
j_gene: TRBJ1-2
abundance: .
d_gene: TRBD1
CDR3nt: TGTGCCAGCAGCGTCACAGGGGGCGCGAACTATGGCTACACCTTC
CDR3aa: CASSVTGGANYGYTF

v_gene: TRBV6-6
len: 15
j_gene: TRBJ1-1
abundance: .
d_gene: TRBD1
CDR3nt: TGTGCCAGCAGTTACCCCGGACAGGCTAACACTGAAGCTTTCTTT
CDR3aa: CASSYPGQANTEAFF

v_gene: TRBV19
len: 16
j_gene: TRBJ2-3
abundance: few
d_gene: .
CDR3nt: TGTGCCAGTAGTATGAGGGGACTGAGTTCCACAGATACGCAGTATTTT
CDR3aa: CASSMRGLSSTDTQYF

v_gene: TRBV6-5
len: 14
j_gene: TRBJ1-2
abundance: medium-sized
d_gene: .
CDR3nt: TGTGCCAGCAGTTCGTCGGTCCCACCGGATGGCTACACCTTC
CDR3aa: CASSSSVPPDGYTF

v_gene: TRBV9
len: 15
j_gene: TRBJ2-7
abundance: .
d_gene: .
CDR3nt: TGTGCCAGCAGCGGTCTGGCCCAGGGCTCAGAAGAGCAGTACTTC
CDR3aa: CASSGLAQGSEEQYF

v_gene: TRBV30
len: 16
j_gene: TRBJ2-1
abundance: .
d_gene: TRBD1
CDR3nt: TGTGCCTGGAGCCTATTAGCCGGGACAGTATACAATGAGCAGTTCTTC
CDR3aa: CAWSLLAGTVYNEQFF

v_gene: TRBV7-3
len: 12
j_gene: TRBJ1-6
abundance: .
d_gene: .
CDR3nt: TGTGCCAGCAGCGTAACCGCGTCACCCCTCCACTTT
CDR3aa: CASSVTASPLHF

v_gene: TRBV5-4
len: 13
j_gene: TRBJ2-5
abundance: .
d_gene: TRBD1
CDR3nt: TGTGCCACCTCCCGGACAGGGAGAGAGACCCAGTACTTC
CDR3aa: CATSRTGRETQYF

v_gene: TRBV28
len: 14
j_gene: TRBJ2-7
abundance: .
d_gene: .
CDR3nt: TGTGCCAGCGGAGAGGTAGGGGGGTCCCACGAGCAGTACTTC
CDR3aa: CASGEVGGSHEQYF

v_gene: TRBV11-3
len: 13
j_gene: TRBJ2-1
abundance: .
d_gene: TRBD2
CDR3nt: TGTGCCAGCAGCTTAGCCGGGGAGGGTGAGCAGTTCTTC
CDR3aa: CASSLAGEGEQFF

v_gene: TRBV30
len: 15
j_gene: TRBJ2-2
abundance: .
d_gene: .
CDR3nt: TGTGCCTTGCCCCTTCGCGGGTCGAACACCGGGGAGCTGTTTTTT
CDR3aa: CALPLRGSNTGELFF

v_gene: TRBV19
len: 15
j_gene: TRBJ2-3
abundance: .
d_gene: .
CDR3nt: TGTGCCAGTAGTCCAGATGGACTTAGGGCAGATACGCAGTATTTT
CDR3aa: CASSPDGLRADTQYF

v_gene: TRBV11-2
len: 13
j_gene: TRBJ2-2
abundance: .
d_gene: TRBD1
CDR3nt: TGTGCCAGCAGTTACAGGGGACACGGGGAGCTGTTTTTT
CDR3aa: CASSYRGHGELFF

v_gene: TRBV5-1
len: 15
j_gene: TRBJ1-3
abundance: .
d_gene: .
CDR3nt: TGCGCCAGCAGCTTGGAGGCATCGACAGGAAACACCATATATTTT
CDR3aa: CASSLEASTGNTIYF

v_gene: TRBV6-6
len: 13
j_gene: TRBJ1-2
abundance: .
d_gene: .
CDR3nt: TGTGCCAGCGTGGGGGGCTTAGCGGATGGCTACACCTTC
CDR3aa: CASVGGLADGYTF

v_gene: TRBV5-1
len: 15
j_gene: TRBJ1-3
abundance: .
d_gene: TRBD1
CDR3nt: TGCGCCAGCAGCTCGAGGATGGGACAGGGGGGTACCATATATTTT
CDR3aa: CASSSRMGQGGTIYF

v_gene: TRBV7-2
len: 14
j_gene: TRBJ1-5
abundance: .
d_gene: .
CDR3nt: TGTGCCAGCAGCTTACAGTCAGGGCCTCAGCCCCAGCATTTT
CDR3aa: CASSLQSGPQPQHF

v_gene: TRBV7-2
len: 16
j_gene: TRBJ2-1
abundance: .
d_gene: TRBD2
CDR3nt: TGTGCCAGCAGCTCTGGGCGACTAGCGTCCTTTGATGAGCAGTTCTTC
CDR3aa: CASSSGRLASFDEQFF

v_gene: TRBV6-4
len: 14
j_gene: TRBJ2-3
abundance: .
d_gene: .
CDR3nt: TGTGCCAGCAGTGAAGACCTTAGCACAGATACGCAGTATTTT
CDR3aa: CASSEDLSTDTQYF

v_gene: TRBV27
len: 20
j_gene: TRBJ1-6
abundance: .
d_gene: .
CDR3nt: TGTGCCAGCAGTTATGCCGTTCCTACAGTTCCGAGCTCCTATAATTCACCCCTCCACTTT
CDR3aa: CASSYAVPTVPSSYNSPLHF